What follows are 22 T cell receptor beta chains derived from one specimen sequenced in a study of blood T cell repertoires in COVID-19. The method was immunoSEQ multiplex PCR; TCRdb's version includes in-frame clones alone and lacks a portion of them. This sample has 200,000 to 300,000 clones; around 80% occur once, and the top ten carry roughly 30%. Sequences were obtained from peripheral blood. The receptor source for this set is a man aged 35 to 55 with acute or convalescent COVID-19.

This chain links TRBV18 with TRBJ2-7, with TRBD2 matching over 9 bases. The CDR3 sequence is 14 residues long. Germline V gene sequence: CDR1 KGHSH, CDR2 LQKENI. The V and J ends lost 5 bases and 1 base, in that order; junction bases with no gene match: 3. The CDR3 coding sequence is TGTGCCAGCTCATCGGGACTAGCTTCCTACGAGCAGTACTTC. Protein sequence: CASSSGLASYEQYF.

V usage is TRBV6-6 and J usage is TRBJ1-4; no clear D. Germline V gene data show CDR1 as MNHNY and CDR2 as SVGAGI (reference sequence). The CDR3 is made up of 12 amino acids. V gave up 3 bases and J gave up 7 bases, with 6 bases separating them. CDR3 sequence: CASSYTSEKLFF. The CDR3 region has the DNA TGTGCCAGCAGTTATACAAGTGAAAAACTGTTTTTT.

CDR3 in DNA: TGTGCCAGCAGCCAAGATAAGGGGCAGGGTCACTATGGCTACACCTTC. It codes for CASSQDKGQGHYGYTF. This chain links TRBV3-1 (or the pseudogene TRBV3-2) with TRBJ1-2; D may be TRBD1 (5 bases). CDR3 length: 16 amino acids. Germline V gives CDR1 LGHDT, CDR2 YNNKEL (reference sequence). Between the trimmed V and J ends, which lost 0 bases and 3 bases, there was a span of 14 bases.

J is TRBJ2-1 and V is TRBV14; D possibly corresponds to TRBD2 (5 bases). The V gene's germline CDR1 is SGHDN and CDR2 FVKESK. The CDR3 length is 14 residues. V was clipped by 4 bases and J by 2 bases, with 9 bases between them. CDR3 sequence: CASSRPGTYNEQFF. The CDR3 bases are TGTGCCAGCAGCCGCCCCGGGACCTACAATGAGCAGTTCTTC.

V is TRBV28 and J is TRBJ1-6; 8 nucleotides match TRBD1. CDR3 size: 14 residues. Trimming at V came to 6 bases and at J to 10 bases, leaving 8 bases not matched to a gene. In germline, CDR1 is MDHEN, CDR2 SYDVKM. The CDR3 nucleotides read TGTGCCAGCAGGTACAGGGGGGTAGGGTCACCCCTCCACTTT. This gives the protein CASRYRGVGSPLHF.

This chain uses TRBV19 with TRBJ2-2; D gene unclear. The CDR3 loop spans 14 amino acids. V was shortened by 6 bases and J by 1 base, with 9 bases between the two germline ends. Per germline, CDR1 LNHDA and CDR2 SQIVND (reference sequence). Here the CDR3 DNA reads TGTGCCAGTAGCCTGGCCGTGAACACCGGGGAGCTGTTTTTT. Its protein is CASSLAVNTGELFF.

This clone was seen a few times. The chain recombines TRBV6-5 with TRBJ1-2; the D gene is possibly TRBD1 (5 bases). The germline V gene encodes CDR1 MNHEY and CDR2 SVGAGI. Trimming stripped 4 bases from V and 3 bases from J, with 9 bases between. The CDR3 totals 13 residues. CDR3 bases: TGTGCCAGCAGTTCCGGGACTGACTATGGCTACACCTTC. It codes for CASSSGTDYGYTF.

The chain has TRBV4-2 and TRBJ2-7, with TRBD2 as a possible D gene (5 bases). V dropped 2 bases and J dropped 5 bases, with 22 bases sitting between them. In germline, CDR1 is LGHNA, CDR2 YNFKEQ. The CDR3 is made up of 17 amino acids. The CDR3 spells CASSQLLHREKSDEQYF. The CDR3 DNA reads as TGTGCCAGCAGCCAACTCCTTCATAGGGAGAAGAGCGACGAGCAGTACTTC.

This chain links TRBV9 with TRBJ1-5; D unresolved. In germline, CDR1 is SGDLS, CDR2 YYNGEE. The germline V and J ends were trimmed by 0 bases and 2 bases, with 12 bases remaining between them. The CDR3 extends over 16 amino acids. The CDR3 nucleotides are TGTGCCAGCAGCGTAGGGTCCCCAACTGGCAATCAGCCCCAGCATTTT. It translates to CASSVGSPTGNQPQHF.

The chain recombines TRBV24-1 with TRBJ2-3; possibly TRBD2 for D (5 bases). CDR1 and CDR2 (germline): KGHDR, SFDVKD. The CDR3 extends over 16 amino acids. V shed 3 bases and J shed 0 bases, with 12 bases lying between them. The CDR3 DNA is TGTGCCACCAGTGATGCGCCGGGGTCTAGCACAGATACGCAGTATTTT. Translating it yields CATSDAPGSSTDTQYF.

This chain joins TRBV4-2 and TRBJ2-3; 16 bases are a match to TRBD2. The CDR3 runs to 17 residues. The germline CDR1 and CDR2 sequences are LGHNA and YNFKEQ. J lost 4 bases, V lost 4 bases, and 5 bases had no gene match. DNA of the CDR3: TGTGCCAGCAGCCCGACGGGACTAGCGGGAGGGCCAGATACGCAGTATTTT. Protein: CASSPTGLAGGPDTQYF.

This clone turned up a few times. This chain connects TRBV30 to TRBJ1-1, with D unresolved. Trimming pared 0 bases from V and 8 bases from J, leaving 13 bases between. This CDR3 comprises 13 residues. Germline assignment: CDR1 GTSNPN and CDR2 SVGIG (reference sequence). CDR3 DNA: TGTGCCTGGAGTGTCCGGTCAGCCGGGGAAGCTTTCTTT. This sequence encodes CAWSVRSAGEAFF.

The rearrangement links TRBV13 to TRBJ2-1; perhaps TRBD2 as D (6 bases). This CDR3 comprises 17 residues. From germline, CDR1 is PRHDT and CDR2 FYEKMQ (reference sequence). With 5 bases removed from V and 0 bases from J, the gap between germline ends came to 17 bases. For the CDR3, the DNA is TGTGCCAGCAGCCCACCGGTAGCGGAGAGCTCCTACAATGAGCAGTTCTTC. This gives the protein CASSPPVAESSYNEQFF.

The J gene is TRBJ1-3, the V gene TRBV5-1; TRBD1 agrees at 8 bases. CDR1 and CDR2 (germline): SGHRS, YFSETQ. V dropped 4 bases and J dropped 2; count of bases not matched to a gene: 5. The CDR3 runs to 15 residues. Written as DNA, the CDR3 is TGCGCCAGCAGCGGGGGGACAGGTCCTGGAAACACCATATATTTT. Protein: CASSGGTGPGNTIYF.

V gene TRBV10-3 combines with J gene TRBJ1-1; 7 nucleotides line up with TRBD1. CDR1 and CDR2 from the germline V gene are ENHRY and SYGVKD. The CDR3 covers 14 residues. With V trimmed by 0 bases and J by 4 bases, 2 bases remained unmatched. The CDR3 sequence: CAISESKGATEAFF. CDR3 in DNA: TGTGCCATCAGTGAGTCGAAGGGGGCCACTGAAGCTTTCTTT.

The rearrangement joins TRBV6-4 to TRBJ1-1; unclear D gene. This CDR3 spans 14 amino acids. Germline CDR1 reads MRHNA; CDR2 reads SNTAGT. V was shortened by 5 bases and J by 6 bases, with 16 bases between the two germline ends. This chain's CDR3 is CASSPSMSRAEAFF. The CDR3 DNA sequence: TGTGCCAGCAGTCCCTCGATGTCCCGGGCTGAAGCTTTCTTT.

This sequence joins TRBV11-2 and TRBJ2-1; D possibly corresponds to TRBD1 (5 bases). This CDR3 is 13 amino acids long. V was shortened by 6 bases and J by 7 bases, with 13 bases between the two germline ends. Germline V gene data show CDR1 as SGHAT and CDR2 as FQNNGV. This chain's CDR3 is CASSKIRANEQFF. For the CDR3, the DNA is TGTGCCAGCAGTAAAATCAGGGCTAATGAGCAGTTCTTC.

V gene TRBV4-3 combines with J gene TRBJ1-1; 9 bases are shared with TRBD1. Unmatched junction bases numbered 1, after V lost 2 bases and J lost 3 bases. CDR1 LGHNA and CDR2 YSLEER come from the germline V gene. The CDR3 is 14 residues long. The CDR3 protein is CASSQWTGDTEAFF. The CDR3 DNA reads TGCGCCAGCAGCCAATGGACAGGGGACACTGAAGCTTTCTTT.

The chain carries TRBV5-4 and TRBJ2-1, with a tentative D call TRBD2 (5 bases). This CDR3 is built from 15 residues. The ends were cut back, 4 bases at V and 4 bases at J, with 15 bases in the middle. The germline gives CDR1 SGHNT, CDR2 YYREEE (reference sequence). For the CDR3, the DNA is TGTGCCAGCAGCGCATTTTCTAGCACGTACAATGAGCAGTTCTTC. Translated, it gives CASSAFSSTYNEQFF. The whole variable domain, remainder taken from reference TRBV5-4 and TRBJ2-1, is ETGVTQSPTHLIKTRGQQVTLRCSSQSGHNTVSWYQQALGQGPQFIFQYYREEENGRGNFPPRFSGLQFPNYSSELNVNALELDDSALYLCASSAFSSTYNEQFFGPGTRLTVL.

V usage is TRBV24-1 and J usage is TRBJ2-2; TRBD2 aligns across 8 bases. In germline, CDR1 is KGHDR, CDR2 SFDVKD. With 3 bases clipped from V and 6 bases from J, the junction kept 5 bases outside the gene matches. CDR3 length equals 15 residues. This CDR3 reads CATSDPSGSSGELFF. CDR3 coding DNA: TGTGCCACCAGTGATCCCAGCGGGAGCTCCGGGGAGCTGTTTTTT.

The genes are TRBV18 and TRBJ1-5; unclear D gene. The V end was cut by 2 bases, the J end by 7 bases, with 12 bases between. CDR3 length: 14 amino acids. Germline V gene data show CDR1 as KGHSH and CDR2 as LQKENI. CDR3 in DNA: TGTGCCAGCTCACCAACCGGGATAGGGCAGCCCCAGCATTTT. This encodes CASSPTGIGQPQHF.

This clone was counted only a few times. This chain's CDR3 is CASSRWDRSNSPLHF. The CDR3 coding sequence is TGTGCCAGCAGCCGCTGGGACAGGAGTAATTCACCCCTCCACTTT. The J gene is TRBJ1-6, the V gene TRBV5-4; 8 bases align to TRBD1. This CDR3 has 15 amino acids. The V and J ends lost 4 bases and 6 bases, in that order; junction bases with no gene match: 6. CDR1 SGHNT and CDR2 YYREEE come from the germline V gene (reference sequence).